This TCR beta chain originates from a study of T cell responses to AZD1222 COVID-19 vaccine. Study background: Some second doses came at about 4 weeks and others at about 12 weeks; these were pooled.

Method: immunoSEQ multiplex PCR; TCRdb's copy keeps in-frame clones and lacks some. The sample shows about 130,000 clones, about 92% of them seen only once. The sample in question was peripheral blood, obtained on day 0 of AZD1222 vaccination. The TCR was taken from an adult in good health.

CDR3 nucleotides: TGTGCCAGCAGCCAGACGGCGGGGGGGGAATACAATGAGCAGTTCTTC. Its translation: CASSQTAGGEYNEQFF. The V call is TRBV14, the J call TRBJ2-1, with 9 positions matching TRBD2. The germline CDR1 and CDR2 sequences are SGHDN and FVKESK. The trim removed 3 bases at V and 4 bases at J, leaving 7 bases unmatched. There are 16 residues in the CDR3.